This T cell receptor beta chain originates from a study of cytomegalovirus exposure and HLA in healthy donors. J gave up 0 bases and V 6 bases, and 7 bases lay outside the gene matches. The CDR3 is 16 amino acids. CDR1 is ENHRY, CDR2 SYGVKD, per germline. 13 Jbeta primers and 60 Vbeta primers were used for the PCR. This table comes from immunoSEQ multiplex PCR, and its TCRdb copy is limited to in-frame clones, with some not included. The data contain about 180,000 clones, 55% to 75% of them seen just once; the ten biggest clones take up 2% to 3%. Sampled while nominally healthy, donors likely had unrecorded immune exposures.

The material sequenced was PBMCs. The chain uses TRBV10-3 and TRBJ2-1; TRBD1 matches at 8 bases. The TCR was taken from a human donor in good health. The CDR3 here is CAIRADRASSYNEQFF. As DNA, the CDR3 is TGTGCCATCAGGGCGGACAGGGCGAGCTCCTACAATGAGCAGTTCTTC.